These T cell receptor beta chains were read from a single sample in a study of CD8 T cells in ankylosing spondylitis. TCRdb analysed the 5' RACE reads with MiXCR anew, one entry per CDR3 protein. Among 250,000 to 300,000 distinct CDR3 sequences listed, 20% were seen once. Sequenced material: blood, either unsorted or a sorted T cell fraction (not recorded which). These receptor sequences come from a male donor with ankylosing spondylitis or in good health (not recorded which). The CDR3 runs from the conserved cysteine through the conserved F or W. A D gene is named only where the DNA matches it firmly. Size tells how often a clone was seen (once, few, many) or the class of an expanded clone, and some rows leave it out.

V	size	D	J	CDR3	DNA
TRBV5-1	many	TRBD1	TRBJ1-1	CASSSGGGLRWTEAFF	TGCGCCAGCAGCTCAGGGGGGGGACTCCGGTGGACTGAAGCTTTCTTT
TRBV20-1	.	.	TRBJ2-3	CSARAGRGFTDTQYF	TGCAGTGCTAGAGCGGGGCGGGGTTTCACAGATACGCAGTATTTT
TRBV18	few	.	TRBJ1-2	CASSPAASPLNYGYTF	TGTGCCAGCTCACCAGCGGCATCCCCTCTAAACTATGGCTACACCTTC
TRBV3-1	few	TRBD2	TRBJ2-3	CASRPGLAGGADTQYF	TGTGCCAGCAGACCCGGACTAGCGGGGGGAGCAGATACGCAGTATTTT
TRBV12-3/TRBV12-4	few	.	TRBJ2-5	CASRSPRRGETQYF	TGTGCCAGCAGGAGCCCAAGACGGGGCGAGACCCAGTACTTC
TRBV7-9	.	.	TRBJ2-1	CASVALTYNEQFF	TGTGCCAGCGTAGCCCTTACCTACAATGAGCAGTTCTTC
TRBV20-1	many	TRBD2	TRBJ2-1	CSARDASSGSKYNEQFF	TGCAGTGCTAGAGATGCCTCTAGCGGGAGCAAATACAATGAGCAGTTCTTC
TRBV20-1	few	.	TRBJ2-3	CSARDGAGPTDTQYF	TGCAGTGCTAGAGATGGGGCGGGGCCGACAGATACGCAGTATTTT
TRBV7-9	.	TRBD2	TRBJ2-5	CASSLLAGAYQETQYF	TGTGCCAGCAGCTTACTAGCGGGGGCGTACCAAGAGACCCAGTACTTC
TRBV28	few	.	TRBJ2-3	CASRWTRSTDTQYF	TGTGCCAGCAGGTGGACAAGGAGCACAGATACGCAGTATTTT
TRBV3-1	.	.	TRBJ2-1	CASSQDRPGEQFF	TGTGCCAGCAGCCAAGATCGACCGGGTGAGCAGTTCTTC
TRBV12-3/TRBV12-4	.	.	TRBJ1-1	CASRSQRAEAFF	TGTGCCAGCAGATCCCAGAGGGCTGAAGCTTTCTTT
TRBV3-1	.	.	TRBJ2-3	CASSRDTDTDTQYF	TGTGCCAGCAGCAGAGACACGGACACAGATACGCAGTATTTT
TRBV19	.	.	TRBJ1-5	CASSIVGQPQHF	TGTGCCAGTAGTATAGTAGGTCAGCCCCAGCATTTT
TRBV9	.	.	TRBJ2-2	CASSPSRRGELFF	TGTGCCAGCAGCCCCTCCCGTCGCGGGGAGCTGTTTTTT
TRBV12-3/TRBV12-4	.	TRBD2	TRBJ2-1	CASTRPGTTGKEQFF	TGTGCCAGCACCAGACCCGGGACTACTGGCAAAGAGCAGTTCTTC
TRBV5-1	few	.	TRBJ2-1	CASSLAWASGGYNEQFF	TGCGCCAGCAGCTTGGCCTGGGCGAGCGGAGGCTACAATGAGCAGTTCTTC
TRBV20-1	many	TRBD2	TRBJ2-4	CSARDRIAGGPGDIQYF	TGCAGTGCTAGAGATCGGATAGCGGGAGGGCCGGGGGACATTCAGTACTTC
TRBV12-3/TRBV12-4	many	.	TRBJ2-1	CASSFARVEQFF	TGTGCCAGCAGTTTTGCCCGGGTTGAGCAGTTCTTC
TRBV7-8	.	TRBD2	TRBJ2-1	CASTGLAGGFSGNEQFF	TGTGCCAGCACCGGACTAGCGGGAGGGTTTTCGGGCAATGAGCAGTTCTTC
TRBV29-1	.	.	TRBJ1-1	CSVDDGTMNTEAFF	TGCAGCGTCGACGACGGGACCATGAACACTGAAGCTTTCTTT
TRBV3-1	few	.	TRBJ1-6	CASSQEELPLHF	TGTGCCAGCAGCCAAGAAGAGCTACCCCTCCACTTT
TRBV14	.	.	TRBJ2-2	CASSQVRSGELFF	TGTGCCAGCAGCCAAGTAAGATCCGGGGAGCTGTTTTTT
TRBV3-1	few	TRBD1	TRBJ1-4	CASSQVKTGGFVKLFF	TGTGCCAGCAGCCAAGTCAAGACAGGGGGCTTTGTAAAACTGTTTTTT